The 23 T cell receptor beta chains presented below share a single source sample, sequenced in a study of T cells after yellow fever vaccination. Using its own MiXCR run on the 5' RACE reads, TCRdb lists one record per CDR3 protein. The table shows roughly 310,000 distinct CDR3 sequences, with over 8% occurring only once. The source was PBMCs, collected on the day of the first yellow fever vaccination. The receptors stem from a man between 18 and 35 years old who received the YFV17D yellow fever vaccine.

V is TRBV14 and J is TRBJ1-4, with 8 bases that match TRBD1. The CDR3 is 18 amino acids. Trimming removed 5 bases from V and 8 bases from J; junction bases left unmatched: 19. The germline gives CDR1 SGHDN, CDR2 FVKESK. Here the CDR3 reads CASSGRSGGSGGLEKLFF. DNA for the CDR3: TGTGCCAGCAGCGGACGGTCCGGTGGGTCAGGGGGCTTGGAAAAACTGTTTTTT.

This chain joins TRBV12-3 or TRBV12-4 and TRBJ2-3; the D gene is possibly TRBD2 (7 bases). V was shortened by 6 bases and J by 13 bases, with 14 bases between the two germline ends. The CDR3 sequence is 11 residues long. In DNA form, the CDR3 reads TGTGCCAGCAGCCAGGGGCTAGCGGAGTATTTT. The encoded protein is CASSQGLAEYF.

This clonotype has only one observation. V is TRBV2 and J is TRBJ2-7; D gene unclear. The V and J ends lost 3 bases and 6 bases respectively, with 21 bases between them. The CDR3 runs 16 residues. From germline, CDR1 is SNHLY and CDR2 FYNNEI. The CDR3, as DNA: TGTGCCAGCAGTGATATGCCTCCGTTCAATCCTGGCGAGCAGTACTTC. It encodes CASSDMPPFNPGEQYF.

This clonotype has more than one count but fewer than ten. The chain links TRBV6-5 to TRBJ1-2, with 10 bases lining up with TRBD1. J gave up 8 bases and V 0 bases, and 6 bases lay outside the gene matches. The germline V gene has CDR1 MNHEY and CDR2 SVGAGI. This CDR3 contains 15 residues. CDR3 in amino acids: CASSYSGQGWGGYTF. CDR3 coding DNA: TGTGCCAGCAGTTACTCGGGACAGGGGTGGGGCGGCTACACCTTC.

Ten or more counts support this clonotype. The chain couples TRBV5-1 to TRBJ2-2, with 7 bases fitting TRBD2. V was clipped by 3 bases and J by 5 bases; unmatched bases: 10. This CDR3 contains 16 residues. CDR1 is SGHRS and CDR2 is YFSETQ in the germline V gene. The CDR3 reads CASSSGLDGGTGELFF. DNA of the CDR3: TGCGCCAGCAGCTCCGGACTAGATGGAGGGACCGGGGAGCTGTTTTTT.

The chain employs TRBV24-1 and TRBJ1-1; 7 nucleotides agree with TRBD1. The CDR3 loop spans 12 amino acids. Germline lookup yields CDR1 KGHDR and CDR2 SFDVKD. V gave up 2 bases and J gave up 7 bases; unmatched junction bases: 0. The DNA of the CDR3 is TGTGCCACCAGTGATTGGGACAGTGAAGCTTTCTTT. Encoded protein: CATSDWDSEAFF.

This clonotype was detected many times. The rearrangement joins TRBV10-2 to TRBJ1-3; tentatively, D is TRBD1 (5 bases). Germline assignment: CDR1 WSHSY and CDR2 SAAADI. This CDR3 region has 14 residues. Trimming shortened V by 6 bases and J by 4 bases, and 13 bases separated the two germline ends. This CDR3 is CASRPQGIGNTIYF. CDR3 in DNA: TGCGCCAGCAGGCCCCAGGGAATCGGAAACACCATATATTTT.

This clonotype was observed a handful of times. The genes are TRBV2 and TRBJ1-5; D is perhaps TRBD1 (5 bases). The CDR3 is made up of 14 amino acids. V was trimmed by 10 bases and J by 4 bases, leaving 17 bases between them. Germline V gives CDR1 SNHLY, CDR2 FYNNEI. This CDR3 is CATNAGTPNQPQHF. CDR3 DNA: TGTGCCACCAACGCAGGGACCCCAAATCAGCCCCAGCATTTT.

V is TRBV15 and J is TRBJ2-7; 7 bases match TRBD2. The CDR3 covers 14 residues. The V gene's germline CDR1 is LNHNV and CDR2 YYDKDF (reference sequence). The V and J ends lost 6 bases and 9 bases, in that order; junction bases with no gene match: 14. As DNA, the CDR3 is TGTGCCACCAGGTTCCTAGCGGACCAAGCCAGGCAGTACGTC. Its translation: CATRFLADQARQYV.

The chain has TRBV4-1 and TRBJ1-5, with D hard to call. With 4 bases removed from V and 5 bases from J, the gap between germline ends came to 9 bases. The CDR3 runs to 13 residues. Germline V gives CDR1 MGHRA, CDR2 YSYEKL. Written as DNA, the CDR3 is TGCGCCAGCAGCCTCTCATCTTATCAGCCCCAGCATTTT. Amino acids: CASSLSSYQPQHF.

The chain employs TRBV6-2 or TRBV6-3 and TRBJ1-1; D might be TRBD1 (5 bases). Germline loops: CDR1 MNHEY, CDR2 SVGEGT. The ends were cut back, 2 bases at V and 5 bases at J, with 9 bases in the middle. This CDR3 comprises 13 residues. The CDR3 bases are TGTGCCAGCAGTTACGGGGCAGCAACTGAAGCTTTCTTT. Translated, it gives CASSYGAATEAFF.

This clonotype was seen at least ten times. The V and J genes are TRBV5-1 and TRBJ2-7; TRBD1 agrees at 8 bases. Trimming at V came to 0 bases and at J to 3 bases, leaving 2 bases not matched to a gene. The CDR3 consists of 14 residues. Germline assignment: CDR1 SGHRS and CDR2 YFSETQ. CDR3 sequence reads: CASSLGGQVYEQYF. CDR3 nucleotide sequence: TGCGCCAGCAGCTTGGGGGGACAGGTCTACGAGCAGTACTTC. The full variable domain, in which reference TRBV5-1 and TRBJ2-7 provide the parts outside the CDR3, is KAGVTQTPRYLIKTRGQQVTLSCSPISGHRSVSWYQQTPGQGLQFLFEYFSETQRNKGNFPGRFSGRQFSNSRSEMNVSTLELGDSALYLCASSLGGQVYEQYFGPGTRLTVT.

This clonotype was picked up many times. This chain uses TRBV7-2 with TRBJ1-2; D gene uncertain. Trimming removed 1 base at V and 0 bases at J, with 12 bases between. Per the germline V gene, CDR1 is SGHTA and CDR2 is FQGNSA. The CDR3 runs 16 residues. CDR3 residues: CASSLVLAIANYGYTF. The CDR3 bases are TGTGCCAGCAGCTTAGTTCTGGCGATAGCTAACTATGGCTACACCTTC.

This clonotype was seen a handful of times. The chain couples TRBV5-1 to TRBJ2-7; D is undetermined. The CDR3 loop spans 15 amino acids. Per the germline V gene, CDR1 is SGHRS and CDR2 is YFSETQ. V was clipped by 8 bases and J by 4 bases, with 22 bases between them. The CDR3 reads CARSPRRCGRYEQYF. DNA for the CDR3: TGCGCCAGAAGCCCAAGACGCTGCGGACGGTACGAGCAGTACTTC.

The rearrangement uses TRBV7-3 and TRBJ2-3; 9 nucleotides agree with TRBD1. CDR1 and CDR2 (germline): SGHTA, FQGTGA. The CDR3 loop spans 13 amino acids. J lost 13 bases, V lost 4 bases, and 9 bases had no gene match. DNA for the CDR3: TGTGCCAGCAGCTCAATACAGGGGGCGAAGGAGTATTTT. Translation: CASSSIQGAKEYF. The full variable domain, rest sourced from reference TRBV7-3 and TRBJ2-3, is GAGVSQTPSNKVTEKGKYVELRCDPISGHTALYWYRQSLGQGPEFLIYFQGTGAADDSGLPNDRFFAVRPEGSVSTLKIQRTERGDSAVYLCASSSIQGAKEYFGPGTRLTVL.

This clonotype has at least ten counts. The chain joins TRBV4-1 to TRBJ2-2; no clear D gene. CDR1 and CDR2 from the germline V gene are MGHRA and YSYEKL. This CDR3 is built from 14 residues. V was trimmed by 0 bases and J by 1 base, leaving 3 bases between them. The CDR3: CASSQEQNTGELFF. The CDR3 DNA reads as TGCGCCAGCAGCCAAGAGCAGAACACCGGGGAGCTGTTTTTT.

This clonotype was seen once. The chain carries TRBV18 and TRBJ1-2; the D is unclear. V was shortened by 3 bases and J by 6 bases, with 11 bases between the two germline ends. The germline CDR1 and CDR2 sequences are KGHSH and LQKENI. The CDR3 is made up of 13 amino acids. CDR3 residues: CASSPDNQNGYTF. Here the CDR3 DNA reads TGTGCCAGCTCACCCGACAATCAGAATGGCTACACCTTC.

This rearrangement joins TRBV10-1 to TRBJ2-7, with a tentative D call TRBD1 (5 bases). CDR1 and CDR2 from the germline V gene are WNHNN and SYGVQD (reference sequence). The CDR3 spans 14 residues. With 4 bases removed from V and 3 bases from J, the gap between germline ends came to 13 bases. The CDR3 DNA follows: TGCGCCAGCAGTGGACAGCTGGGTAACTACGAGCAGTACTTC. Translated, it gives CASSGQLGNYEQYF.

The gene calls are TRBV27 and TRBJ1-1, with D unclear. CDR1 MNHEY and CDR2 SMNVEV come from the germline V gene (reference sequence). The CDR3 runs 13 residues. The V gene lost 1 base and the J gene lost 1 base, with 4 bases spanning the gap. Here the CDR3 reads CASSLWENTEAFF. The DNA of the CDR3 is TGTGCCAGCAGTTTATGGGAGAACACTGAAGCTTTCTTT.

This clonotype came up many times. The chain employs TRBV27 and TRBJ2-3, with D hard to call. Between the trimmed V and J ends, which lost 5 bases and 6 bases, there was a span of 15 bases. The CDR3 contains 14 residues. Looked up from germline, CDR1 is MNHEY and CDR2 is SMNVEV (reference sequence). CDR3 DNA: TGTGCCAGCAGTCCGCAGTTACGTATGGATACGCAGTATTTT. It yields the protein CASSPQLRMDTQYF.

The J gene is TRBJ1-4, the V gene TRBV6-5; D unresolved. From germline, CDR1 is MNHEY and CDR2 SVGAGI. This CDR3 spans 10 amino acids. V was pared by 8 bases and J by 6 bases, with 4 bases between. The CDR3 loop reads CASGYEKLFF. The CDR3 region has the DNA TGTGCCAGCGGCTATGAAAAACTGTTTTTT.

In its sample, this clonotype was seen a few times. In nucleotides, the CDR3 is TGCGCCAGCAGCCCGACGGGAAGCCCCCTCACTAACTATGGCTACACCTTC. This gives the protein CASSPTGSPLTNYGYTF. The chain combines TRBV5-1 with TRBJ1-2; no firm D call. Germline values: CDR1 SGHRS, CDR2 YFSETQ. The length of the CDR3 is 17 residues. Trimming pared 4 bases from V and 0 bases from J, leaving 19 bases between.

In this sample, this clonotype turned up a few times. The chain has TRBV7-2 and TRBJ2-4; TRBD1 or TRBD2 may be the D gene (5 bases each). Germline assignment: CDR1 SGHTA and CDR2 FQGNSA. This CDR3 spans 14 amino acids. The ends were cut back, 8 bases at V and 0 bases at J, with 11 bases in the middle. The CDR3 DNA reads as TGTGCCAGCGGGTTGAGGGGAGCCAAAAACATTCAGTACTTC. Its translation is CASGLRGAKNIQYF.